This T cell receptor beta chain was found in a study of T-cell reconstitution after alpha-beta-depleted transplantation in children. This clonotype was recorded at least ten times. As yet, its antigen is unknown. Regarding the study as a whole: As was reported, about two months after transplant, alpha-beta T cells came from several hundred expanded graft clones. Some patients' high day-60 TCRbeta diversity was traced to surviving recipient T cells and thymic progenitors. T-cell counts and diversity at one year following transplant were attributed mainly to newly produced T cells.

Germline V gives CDR1 SGHDN, CDR2 FVKESK. The trim removed 4 bases at V and 4 bases at J, leaving 10 bases unmatched. This CDR3 comprises 16 residues. Unique molecular identifiers featured in how the TCRbeta library was prepared. TCRdb analysed the PCR reads with MiXCR anew, one entry per CDR3 protein. The sample lists 150,000 to 250,000 distinct CDR3 sequences, approximately 6.8% occurring once. The receptor was derived from a girl younger than two with combined immunodeficiency, due to receive a stem cell transplant. V gene TRBV14 combines with J gene TRBJ1-5; 7 bases align to TRBD1. Specimen: PBMCs, collected before TCRalphabeta/CD19-depleted stem cell transplant. Written as DNA, the CDR3 is TGTGCCAGCAGCCTTCGCTCAGGGACAGATAATCAGCCCCAGCATTTT. It is translated as CASSLRSGTDNQPQHF.